Following are 12 T cell receptor beta chains from one sample sequenced in a study of beta chain features in type 1 diabetes. Expressed TCRB transcripts were sequenced after all isolated RNA was converted to cDNA. This table comes from immunoSEQ multiplex PCR, and its TCRdb copy is limited to in-frame clones, with some not included. The repertoire consists of roughly 500,000 clones, with 30% occurring once and the leading ten covering around 0.065%. The specimen was naive CD4+ T cells from blood. The receptors stem from a man aged 18 to 29 in good health.

Notes on this clone: Within the sample, other DNA sequences also encode this same CDR3. The rearrangement uses TRBV5-1 and TRBJ2-1; D is uncertain. Trimming removed 0 bases from V and 8 bases from J, with 9 bases in between. Germline V gene sequence: CDR1 SGHRS, CDR2 YFSETQ. CDR3 length: 13 residues. As DNA, the CDR3 is TGCGCCAGCAGCTTGGTGTGGGTCGATGAGCAGTTCTTC. Translated, it gives CASSLVWVDEQFF.

This chain joins TRBV29-1 and TRBJ2-1; possibly TRBD1 for D (6 bases). The germline gives CDR1 SQVTM, CDR2 ANQGSEA. The CDR3 contains 14 residues. The ends were cut back, 6 bases at V and 0 bases at J, with 12 bases in the middle. This chain's CDR3 is CSVWGHRSYNEQFF. The CDR3, as DNA: TGCAGCGTGTGGGGACACCGCTCCTACAATGAGCAGTTCTTC.

This clone has a handful of counts. The V and J genes are TRBV29-1 and TRBJ2-1; D is ambiguous. The CDR3 spans 11 residues. Germline CDR1 is SQVTM and CDR2 is ANQGSEA. Deletions cut 8 bases from V and 8 bases from J, with 13 bases between. The CDR3 DNA is TGCAGCTTGGAAAAAGCTTATGAGCAGTTCTTC. Protein sequence: CSLEKAYEQFF.

The chain recombines TRBV25-1 with TRBJ2-3; the match to TRBD2 covers 9 bases. The V and J ends lost 6 bases and 2 bases, in that order; junction bases with no gene match: 6. Germline assignment: CDR1 MGHDK and CDR2 SYGVNS. The CDR3 covers 15 residues. CDR3 coding DNA: TGTGCCAGCAGGGAGACTAGCGGAGACACAGATACGCAGTATTTT. Protein product: CASRETSGDTDTQYF. The full variable domain, rest sourced from reference TRBV25-1 and TRBJ2-3, is EADIYQTPRYLVIGTGKKITLECSQTMGHDKMYWYQQDPGMELHLIHYSYGVNSTEKGDLSSESTVSRIRTEHFPLTLESARPSHTSQYLCASRETSGDTDTQYFGPGTRLTVL.

This clone was counted only a few times. The chain is built from TRBV30 and TRBJ1-1; no definite D call. Germline values: CDR1 GTSNPN, CDR2 SVGIG (reference sequence). The CDR3 runs to 15 residues. V was trimmed by 2 bases and J by 4 bases, leaving 17 bases between them. CDR3 protein: CAWSTGGPSSTEAFF. The CDR3 bases are TGTGCCTGGAGTACCGGAGGCCCTTCGAGCACTGAAGCTTTCTTT.

CDR3 nucleotides: TGCAGTGCTAGGGGGGAGGCGCAGTATTTT. Protein sequence: CSARGEAQYF. This chain connects TRBV20-1 to TRBJ2-3, with a possible D match to TRBD2 (6 bases). The V end lost 3 bases, the J end lost 10 bases, and 8 bases lay between the germline ends. CDR1 is DFQATT and CDR2 is SNEGSKA in the germline V gene (reference sequence). The CDR3 extends over 10 amino acids.

The chain links TRBV7-2 to TRBJ1-1; a weak D match, TRBD1 (5 bases). The germline V gene encodes CDR1 SGHTA and CDR2 FQGNSA. V was pared by 1 base and J by 1 base, with 7 bases between. This CDR3 region has 14 residues. In DNA form, the CDR3 reads TGTGCCAGCAGCTTAGGCGGGGCGAACACTGAAGCTTTCTTT. It codes for CASSLGGANTEAFF.

This clone was seen a handful of times. The chain combines TRBV30 with TRBJ2-7; D is unresolved. Germline CDR1 is GTSNPN and CDR2 is SVGIG (reference sequence). V lost 0 bases and J 3 bases, leaving 9 bases between the germline ends. The CDR3 extends over 13 amino acids. The CDR3 here is CAWSVQHLYEQYF. CDR3 sequence (DNA): TGTGCCTGGAGTGTACAACACCTCTACGAGCAGTACTTC.

Only a few counts were recorded for this clone. V usage is TRBV10-3 and J usage is TRBJ1-5, with TRBD1 identical over 8 bases. Germline V gene data show CDR1 as ENHRY and CDR2 as SYGVKD. With 5 bases clipped from V and 3 bases from J, the junction kept 3 bases outside the gene matches. The CDR3 extends over 14 amino acids. DNA for the CDR3: TGTGCCATCAGTATGGACAGGGTCAATCAGCCCCAGCATTTT. Its protein is CAISMDRVNQPQHF.

The rearrangement links TRBV30 to TRBJ2-7; D might be TRBD1 (5 bases). Germline V gives CDR1 GTSNPN, CDR2 SVGIG (reference sequence). CDR3 length equals 13 residues. V shed 2 bases and J shed 4 bases, with 12 bases lying between them. The CDR3 region is CAWSRAGNYEQYF. CDR3 DNA: TGTGCCTGGAGTAGGGCAGGGAATTACGAGCAGTACTTC.

This clone was observed a few times. The junction differs from germline at one of its ends, possibly a read error. The V and J genes are TRBV7-7 and TRBJ2-2; D remains unclear. Per germline, CDR1 SSHAT and CDR2 FNYEAQ (reference sequence). The CDR3 length is 15 residues. CDR3 in amino acids: CASSLRVGNTGELFF. CDR3 nucleotide sequence: TGTGCTAGCAGCTTAAGAGTCGGTAACACCGGGGAGCTGTTTTTT.

The table lists this clone with a few counts. This chain uses TRBV29-1 with TRBJ2-1; 7 positions match TRBD1. The germline V gene has CDR1 SQVTM and CDR2 ANQGSEA. The CDR3 contains 12 residues. V gave up 7 bases and J gave up 7 bases; unmatched junction bases: 7. CDR3 in DNA: TGCAGCGGGGGACAGTATGGTAATGAGCAGTTCTTC. It translates to CSGGQYGNEQFF.